This TCR beta chain was recorded in a study of T cells in Graves' hyperthyroidism and ophthalmopathy. There are a few counts of this clonotype. Germline V gene sequence: CDR1 SGHTA, CDR2 FQGNSA. The CDR3 loop spans 14 amino acids. V gave up 6 bases and J gave up 2 bases, with 13 bases separating them. Researchers amplified the TCR beta CDR3 regions from RNA transcripts. A first-round RT-PCR of the TCR CDR3 used the HTBI primer set. From the multiplex PCR reads, TCRdb called clonotypes with MiXCR, one entry per CDR3 protein. The table has some 570,000 distinct CDR3 sequences, 11% to 15% seen once. This chain uses TRBV7-2 with TRBJ1-2; D ambiguous. The TCR sequence derives from a woman aged 18-29 years with Graves' ophthalmopathy. The sequencing input was blood. CDR3 in amino acids: CASRAASPNYGYTF. The CDR3 DNA sequence: TGTGCCAGCAGGGCCGCTTCCCCAAACTATGGCTACACCTTC.